Included here is one TCR beta chain sequence, with context. What it binds is not known. Additional DNA sequences in this sample encode the identical CDR3. Some clones are missing from TCRdb's copy, which holds only in-frame ones; the method was immunoSEQ multiplex PCR. The data contain about 66,000 clones, about 85% of them singletons. Blood samples were obtained at baseline, cycle 4 day 1, and cycle 7 day 1. The source of the sample is a study of OX40 agonist ivuxolimab in advanced cancers. Notes on the study in general: Expanded clones tended on average to be more numerous among CD8+ T cells than CD4+. Dose levels from 0.1 to 3.0 mg/kg saw CD4+ and CD8+ blood T cells expand clonally by week 6.

V was cut by 0 bases and J by 8 bases, with 14 bases left in between. From germline, CDR1 is SGHNT and CDR2 YYREEE (reference sequence). This CDR3 is 14 amino acids long. The genes are TRBV5-4 and TRBJ1-1, with D tentatively TRBD1 (5 bases). The sequence came from an adult with an advanced solid tumor such as melanoma, head and neck, liver or kidney cancer. This sample comprised CD4+ or CD8+ T cells sorted from blood, obtained in a trial of the OX40 agonist ivuxolimab. CDR3 in amino acids: CASSLGGRSTEAFF. CDR3 DNA: TGTGCCAGCAGCTTGGGGGGCAGGAGCACCGAAGCTTTCTTT.